This T cell receptor beta chain was documented in a study of blood T cell repertoires in COVID-19. Study background: Sites in the United States, Italy and Spain provided acute and convalescent COVID-19 samples.

In the original workflow: Amplified reference gene primers provided the basis for estimating nucleated cell counts. Produced via immunoSEQ multiplex PCR; TCRdb's table is partial and in-frame only. That table gives V, J and clone size, and the DNA gave D and trimming. The table has around 200,000 clones, roughly nine tenths seen once; the top ten hold about 20%. A single count supports this clone. The clonotype was recovered from a man between 65 and 80 years old with active or convalescent COVID-19. Source material: peripheral blood.

The CDR3 nucleotides are TGTGCCAGCAGCTTCACTAGCGAGACCTACAATGAGCAGTTCTTC. This codes for CASSFTSETYNEQFF. This chain connects TRBV7-9 to TRBJ2-1; TRBD2 matches at 7 bases. There are 15 residues in the CDR3. Germline CDR1 reads SEHNR; CDR2 reads FQNEAQ (reference sequence). Trimming removed 3 bases from V and 2 bases from J; junction bases left unmatched: 4.